Shown below are 3 T cell receptor beta chains from a single sample sequenced in a study of blood T cells in healthy people across ages. The use of a sample-barcoded 5' primer and a J-beta primer mix characterized a second PCR of roughly 6 to 11 cycles. TCRdb processed the 5' RACE reads anew with MiXCR; each CDR3 protein has one entry. The sample contains 600,000 to 800,000 distinct CDR3 sequences, 52% of which appear only once. Sequences were obtained from blood. These receptors came from a woman aged 80 or over in good health.

The gene calls are TRBV7-2 and TRBJ1-1; no reliable D call. V was shortened by 8 bases and J by 0 bases, with 10 bases between the two germline ends. The CDR3 has 13 amino acids. Germline CDR1 is SGHTA and CDR2 is FQGNSA. The CDR3 reads CASVRTLNTEAFF. CDR3 nucleotides: TGTGCCAGCGTTCGAACTCTGAACACTGAAGCTTTCTTT.

The rearrangement links TRBV10-3 to TRBJ2-7, with D unclear. Germline V gives CDR1 ENHRY, CDR2 SYGVKD. The CDR3 runs 14 residues. V shed 6 bases and J shed 3 bases, with 15 bases lying between them. CDR3 residues: CAISDPNLNYEQYF. CDR3 bases: TGTGCCATCAGCGACCCGAACCTTAACTACGAGCAGTACTTC.

The chain couples TRBV20-1 to TRBJ2-5; TRBD2 agrees at 7 bases. Germline CDR1 is DFQATT and CDR2 is SNEGSKA (reference sequence). This CDR3 has 12 amino acids. V shed 7 bases and J 4 bases; nucleotides not matched to a gene: 6. CDR3: CSGISGAETQYF. The CDR3 nucleotides read TGCAGTGGGATAAGCGGGGCAGAGACCCAGTACTTC.